This TCR beta chain was found in a study of blood T cell repertoires in COVID-19 (dated by TCRdb to about 2020). Study-level background: Collaborator samples came from the United States, Italy and Spain and covered acute and convalescent phases of COVID-19. The samples were drawn from the first 160 participants of the ongoing ImmuneRACE study and from 950 to 1,500 subjects provided by 6 global collaborators. The material from the prospective study consisted of cDNA or gDNA derived from T cells, B-cell-depleted T cells, or PBMCs. Subjects who had been exposed to COVID-19, were actively infected with it, or had recovered from it provided the deeply sampled blood TCRbeta repertoires that made up the dataset. HLA class I and class II types, where available, came from metadata supplied by the sample provider rather than from assay-based typing. Sample metadata almost always included a de-identified subject ID, COVID-19 status, age in years and sex. A freely available public database, intended as a resource for researchers studying the immune response to SARS-CoV-2, is where the repertoires were released. Results the study describes overall, beyond this receptor: The amount of clinical and demographic metadata varied by source and participant and was provided uncurated.

The immunoSEQ Assay, a bias-controlled multiplex PCR, was used to amplify TCRbeta CDR3 regions from genomic DNA. From the authors' description of their analysis: Within the assay, amplification of reference gene primers was used to estimate how many nucleated cells each sample contained. Sequence reads were collapsed and filtered to measure the absolute abundance of every unique TCRbeta CDR3 rearrangement. For each sample, productive Simpson clonality was calculated as the square root of Simpson's diversity index across productive rearrangements. Drawn from immuneACCESS, this table holds only the in-frame rearrangements with V and J called that TCRdb kept. Clones are partly lost; checked studies trace under half to an unresolved V gene and leave the rest unexplained. The DNA gave D and trimming, while V, J and clone size come from that table. Present in this sample are about 250,000 clones, 65% to 90% of which were seen just once. 15% to 18% of the sample rests with the top ten.

With respect to this clone: The antigen it binds to is not known. Qualities for individual bases were not recorded, and no much larger clone is one base off.

Participants in the prospective study were enrolled through a virtual design, were aged about 18 to 100 years, and lived in 24 United States geographic areas. In the prospective study, participants were assigned to cohorts based on the clinical history participants reported in a screening survey and a study questionnaire. For ImmuneRACE Cohort 3, a participant was defined as recovered based on two consecutive negative NP/OP PCR tests, clearance by a healthcare professional, or resolution of symptoms. In the prospective study, mobile phlebotomists collected whole blood, serum and a nasopharyngeal or oropharyngeal swab from each participant. Participants in the prospective study had the option to provide additional blood draws and questionnaires over a roughly two-month period. Before DNA extraction, blood samples from the prospective study were shipped at room temperature or frozen. Measured from the cysteine to the phenylalanine, the CDR3 is 13 residues long. CDR3 DNA only is kept here, 39 bases in frame from base 1. According to the germline V gene, CDR1 reads SNHLY and CDR2 reads FYNNEI. V is clipped by 3 bases and J by 3 bases, and the sequence between their germline boundaries is 9 bases long.

Sequencing input: PBMCs or T cells enriched from blood (not recorded which). The chain uses TRBV2 and TRBJ2-7; D gene: possibly TRBD1, on 5 matching bases. The receptor was derived from a man younger than 35 who had recovered from COVID-19. The CDR3 in this case is CASSEDNDYEQYF. The nucleotide sequence is given as TGTGCCAGCAGTGAGGACAACGACTACGAGCAGTACTTC.